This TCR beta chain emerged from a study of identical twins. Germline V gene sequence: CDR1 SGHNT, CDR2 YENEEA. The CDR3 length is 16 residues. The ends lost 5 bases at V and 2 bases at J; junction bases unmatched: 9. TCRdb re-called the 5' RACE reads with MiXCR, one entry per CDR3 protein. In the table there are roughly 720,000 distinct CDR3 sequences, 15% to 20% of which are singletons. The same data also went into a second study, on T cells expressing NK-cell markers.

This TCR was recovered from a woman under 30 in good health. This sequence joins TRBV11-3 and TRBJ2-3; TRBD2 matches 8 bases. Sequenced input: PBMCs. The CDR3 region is CASSPQGLAVTDTQYF. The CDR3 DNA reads TGTGCCAGCAGCCCCCAAGGACTAGCCGTCACAGATACGCAGTATTTT.